This entry is about one T cell receptor (beta chain). This entry comes from a study of T-cell reconstitution after alpha-beta-depleted transplantation in children. It was with unique molecular identifiers that the TCRbeta library was prepared. TCRdb recomputed calls from the PCR reads with MiXCR, one row per CDR3 protein. The top ten clones hold roughly 6.2% of a sample with around 200,000 distinct CDR3 sequences, about 9.2% of them seen once. The V gene lost 5 bases and the J gene lost 5 bases, with 27 bases spanning the gap. The CDR3 runs 18 residues. The TCR originated in a human donor who donated a stem cell graft to a child with acute lymphoblastic leukemia. The source material was PBMCs from the stem cell graft donor, sampled from the stem cell graft. This sequence joins TRBV12-3 or TRBV12-4 and TRBJ1-2; a possible D gene is TRBD1 (5 bases). CDR3 bases: TGTGCCAGCAGTCCGGATACGGGACGGATTCGGGTCCAATATGGCTACACCTTC. Protein sequence: CASSPDTGRIRVQYGYTF.